This T cell receptor beta chain was documented in a study of blood T cells in healthy people across ages (dated by TCRdb to the mid-2010s). With regard to the full study: In model experiments, roughly one uniquely barcoded TCR beta cDNA molecule per two T cells was captured by template switching. Four age groups were formed from the donors: young (average approximately 15 years), middle-aged (approximately 40), aged (roughly 56) and long-lived (more than 75). Donors of different ages were randomly distributed across sequencing lanes to avoid experimental bias. Using deep sequencing normalized with unique cDNA molecular identifiers, the study measured how TCR beta repertoire diversity changes with age. Using the same blood draw, the study looked at two additional independent replicas of 1 million unique cDNA reads for two donors, one aged 18 to 29 and the other aged 80 or older. Results and caveats for the whole study, not just this receptor: Total diversity estimates from one million sequenced T cells were considered lower bounds and underestimates. Donor CMV infection status was unknown, potentially confounding age-related changes in expanded clonotypes. Since profiling was done on bulk unsorted PBMCs, naive and antigen-experienced compartments could not be conclusively compared. Observed TCR beta diversity per million T cells fell roughly linearly with age, and a significant reduction was already apparent by age approximately 40. A strong correlation was found between observed TCR beta diversity and the percentage of naive T cells measured by flow cytometry. Compared with the aged group, the long-lived group had more naive CD4+ T cells, fewer expanded clones and increased TCR diversity, a pattern suggesting age selection.

Library preparation employed 5' RACE. The instrument was an Illumina HiSeq 2500. The second PCR ran for about 6 to 11 cycles and used a J-beta primer mix along with a sample-barcoded 5' primer. A template-switch 5' adaptor carrying 12 random nucleotides introduced a unique molecular identifier onto each TCR beta cDNA molecule. At least 3 million CDR3-containing paired-end reads were obtained from each sample. The Mint cDNA synthesis kit, primed by a TRBC-specific oligonucleotide, was used to synthesize first-strand cDNA from all RNA. Following uracil-DNA glycosylase treatment, all cDNA underwent a first 18-cycle PCR with the universal primers M1SS and BC2_uni_R. The authors processed their data as follows. For normalization, 1 million high-quality reads, each with a distinct molecular identifier, were randomly selected from each sample. Instead of being binned into consensus sequences, reads that shared molecular identifiers were thrown out. MiTCR, run with a Q25 quality threshold and the strictest error-elimination algorithm, handled CDR3 identification, clonotype clustering and error correction. Lower-bound total TCR beta diversity was estimated with a nonparametric unseen species model using Euler transformation. TCRdb trimmed the raw reads at Q25, called clones with MiXCR and kept productive beta chains. Every distinct CDR3 protein forms one entry, paired with its most common genes and DNA. TCRdb's processing, not the study's, gives the V and J calls here. The table for this sample lists fewer than 750,000 distinct CDR3 sequences; 40% to 50% of them were counted only once. 20% to 25% of the sample goes to the ten largest clones.

The 39 donors, aged about 6 to 95 years, were systemically healthy Caucasian individuals from Russia. Approximately 11 milliliters of peripheral blood were drawn from each donor into EDTA-treated Vacutainer tubes. Ficoll-Paque density-gradient centrifugation was used to isolate PBMCs, with at least 6.5 million per sample. Total RNA, at least 6 micrograms per sample, was extracted from PBMCs with Trizol reagent. For every donor, flow cytometry on a PBMC aliquot measured the percentage of naive CD45RAhigh/CD27high T cells. There are a few counts of this clonotype. Its antigen target is currently unknown. Base qualities are missing; no much larger clone stands one base away. The junction shows trimming of 6 bases on V and 4 bases on J, and the gene matches do not reach 15 bases of it. In the germline V gene (reference sequence), CDR1 corresponds to DFQATT and CDR2 to SNEGSKA. The CDR3 goes from the cysteine to the phenylalanine over 19 residues. The only DNA kept is the CDR3, 57 bases in frame from the first base.

Source material: blood. The sequence was collected from a man older than 75 in good health. This receptor chain uses TRBV20-1 and TRBJ2-1; 16 central nucleotides agree with TRBD2. The base sequence is TGCAGTGCAATATTACCGGGACTAGCGGGAGGGCCCTCGTACAATGAGCAGTTCTTC. Translated, this gives CSAILPGLAGGPSYNEQFF.